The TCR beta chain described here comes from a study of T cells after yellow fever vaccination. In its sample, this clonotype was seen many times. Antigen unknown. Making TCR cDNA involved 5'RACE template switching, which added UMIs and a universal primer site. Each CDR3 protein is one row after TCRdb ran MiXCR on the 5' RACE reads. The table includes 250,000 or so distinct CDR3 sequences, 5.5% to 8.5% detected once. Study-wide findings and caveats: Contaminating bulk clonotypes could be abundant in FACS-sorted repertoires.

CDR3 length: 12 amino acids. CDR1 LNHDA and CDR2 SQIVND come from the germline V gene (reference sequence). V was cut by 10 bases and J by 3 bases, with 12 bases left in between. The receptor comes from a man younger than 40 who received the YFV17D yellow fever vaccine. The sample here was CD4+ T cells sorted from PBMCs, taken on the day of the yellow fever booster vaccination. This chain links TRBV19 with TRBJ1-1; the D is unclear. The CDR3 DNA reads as TGTGCCACTCAAAGGGAGGACACTGAAGCTTTCTTT. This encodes CATQREDTEAFF.